The 12 T cell receptor beta chains below were found in one sample sequenced in a study of cytomegalovirus exposure and HLA in healthy donors. Primers for the PCR totalled 60 Vbeta and 13 Jbeta. The table came from immunoSEQ multiplex PCR; TCRdb's copy has only in-frame clones and leaves some out. The sample shows about 140,000 clones, less than 85% of them seen only once. Specimen: PBMCs. Receptors originate from a middle-aged man in good health and CMV-seronegative.

V gene TRBV29-1 combines with J gene TRBJ2-1; 9 bases fit TRBD2. V lost 0 bases to trimming and J lost 0 bases; unmatched junction nucleotides: 3. The CDR3 contains 16 residues. The V gene's germline CDR1 is SQVTM and CDR2 ANQGSEA. The CDR3 DNA reads TGCAGCGTTGAAGACCTAGCGGGGATCTCCTACAATGAGCAGTTCTTC. It encodes CSVEDLAGISYNEQFF.

This chain joins TRBV11-2 and TRBJ2-5; D is perhaps TRBD1 (6 bases). The end of the DNA aligns better with TRBJ2-7, so the J call may be wrong. The CDR3 has 17 residues. Germline loops: CDR1 SGHAT, CDR2 FQNNGV. In nucleotides, the CDR3 is TGTGCCAGCAGCTTAGATACATTGGCAGGGGCGCGGTACGAGCAGTACTTC. It yields the protein CASSLDTLAGARYEQYF.

The V and J genes are TRBV27 and TRBJ2-3; 11 positions agree with TRBD2. There are 19 residues in the CDR3. Germline CDR1 is MNHEY and CDR2 is SMNVEV (reference sequence). The V gene end was trimmed by 0 bases and the J gene end by 0 bases; junction bases not matched to a gene: 8. CDR3 coding DNA: TGTGCCAGCAGTTTATCGTCTTCCTTAGCGGGAGGGAGCACAGATACGCAGTATTTT. Translating gives CASSLSSSLAGGSTDTQYF.

This chain links TRBV9 with TRBJ1-2, with 7 positions matching TRBD1. CDR1 and CDR2 (germline): SGDLS, YYNGEE. The CDR3 has 16 amino acids. J was trimmed by 8 bases and V by 0 bases; bases with no gene match: 13. The CDR3 sequence is CASSVAVRGSVGGYTF. The CDR3 DNA follows: TGTGCCAGCAGCGTAGCGGTCAGGGGGTCGGTTGGGGGCTACACCTTC. The full variable domain, its missing parts supplied by reference TRBV9 and TRBJ1-2, is DSGVTQTPKHLITATGQRVTLRCSPRSGDLSVYWYQQSLDQGLQFLIQYYNGEERAKGNILERFSAQQFPDLHSELNLSSLELGDSALYFCASSVAVRGSVGGYTFGSGTRLTVV.

This sequence joins TRBV7-2 and TRBJ2-7; tentative D call: TRBD2 (6 bases). The germline V and J ends were trimmed by 4 bases and 3 bases, with 13 bases remaining between them. Germline CDR1 is SGHTA and CDR2 is FQGNSA. This CDR3 region has 14 residues. The CDR3 bases are TGTGCCAGCAGCTCTAGGGACTCCAACTACGAGCAGTACTTC. It yields the protein CASSSRDSNYEQYF.

The genes are TRBV7-3 and TRBJ2-3; maybe TRBD1 (6 bases). CDR3 length: 16 amino acids. The V end was cut by 1 base, the J end by 2 bases, with 13 bases between. Germline CDR1 reads SGHTA; CDR2 reads FQGTGA. In nucleotides, the CDR3 is TGTGCCAGCAGCTTAATGGGGCAGGGGAACACAGATACGCAGTATTTT. It translates to CASSLMGQGNTDTQYF.

The chain combines TRBV25-1 with TRBJ1-2, with D unresolved. There are 12 residues in the CDR3. Germline-derived CDR1 and CDR2 are MGHDK and SYGVNS. V gave up 3 bases and J gave up 4 bases, with 6 bases separating them. The CDR3 DNA is TGTGCCAGCAGTGAGGAGGTCTATGGCTACACCTTC. It yields the protein CASSEEVYGYTF.

A word on this clone: This specimen includes other DNA sequences encoding the same CDR3. The rearrangement links TRBV7-9 to TRBJ2-7, with a tentative D call TRBD1 (6 bases). V was cut by 4 bases and J by 4 bases, with 8 bases left in between. There are 12 residues in the CDR3. The germline V gene has CDR1 SEHNR and CDR2 FQNEAQ (reference sequence). The CDR3 loop is CASSSQGYEQYF. For the CDR3, the DNA is TGTGCCAGCAGCTCACAGGGTTACGAGCAGTACTTC.

The chain is built from TRBV7-3 and TRBJ2-2; 9 nucleotides line up with TRBD2. This CDR3 has 16 amino acids. J lost 4 bases, V lost 2 bases, and 5 bases had no gene match. Germline V lookup: CDR1 SGHTA, CDR2 FQGTGA. This CDR3 reads CASSLPGGGATGELFF. The CDR3 DNA is TGTGCCAGCAGCTTACCGGGCGGGGGGGCCACCGGGGAGCTGTTTTTT.

This chain connects TRBV4-3 to TRBJ2-3, with D unresolved. The CDR3 is 16 amino acids. The germline V and J ends were trimmed by 0 bases and 3 bases, with 13 bases remaining between them. Per the germline V gene, CDR1 is LGHNA and CDR2 is YSLEER. CDR3 coding DNA: TGCGCCAGCAGCCAAGATGAGAGTCAAGAAACAGATACGCAGTATTTT. This sequence encodes CASSQDESQETDTQYF.

This clone was picked up a small number of times. V usage is TRBV5-1 and J usage is TRBJ2-1; 8 nucleotides agree with TRBD2. This CDR3 spans 14 amino acids. V lost 4 bases and J lost 8; bases outside the gene matches: 8. Germline CDR1 and CDR2: SGHRS and YFSETQ. The CDR3 DNA reads TGCGCCAGCAGCCACCGGGGGGGCTGGGATGAGCAGTTCTTC. This sequence encodes CASSHRGGWDEQFF.

The count of this clone is one. The V and J genes are TRBV4-2 and TRBJ2-3; 8 bases line up with TRBD2. This CDR3 region has 14 residues. The V gene end was trimmed by 0 bases and the J gene end by 6 bases; junction bases not matched to a gene: 2. Per the germline V gene, CDR1 is LGHNA and CDR2 is YNFKEQ. The CDR3 nucleotides read TGTGCCAGCAGCCAAGATAGCGGGATGGATACGCAGTATTTT. It encodes CASSQDSGMDTQYF.